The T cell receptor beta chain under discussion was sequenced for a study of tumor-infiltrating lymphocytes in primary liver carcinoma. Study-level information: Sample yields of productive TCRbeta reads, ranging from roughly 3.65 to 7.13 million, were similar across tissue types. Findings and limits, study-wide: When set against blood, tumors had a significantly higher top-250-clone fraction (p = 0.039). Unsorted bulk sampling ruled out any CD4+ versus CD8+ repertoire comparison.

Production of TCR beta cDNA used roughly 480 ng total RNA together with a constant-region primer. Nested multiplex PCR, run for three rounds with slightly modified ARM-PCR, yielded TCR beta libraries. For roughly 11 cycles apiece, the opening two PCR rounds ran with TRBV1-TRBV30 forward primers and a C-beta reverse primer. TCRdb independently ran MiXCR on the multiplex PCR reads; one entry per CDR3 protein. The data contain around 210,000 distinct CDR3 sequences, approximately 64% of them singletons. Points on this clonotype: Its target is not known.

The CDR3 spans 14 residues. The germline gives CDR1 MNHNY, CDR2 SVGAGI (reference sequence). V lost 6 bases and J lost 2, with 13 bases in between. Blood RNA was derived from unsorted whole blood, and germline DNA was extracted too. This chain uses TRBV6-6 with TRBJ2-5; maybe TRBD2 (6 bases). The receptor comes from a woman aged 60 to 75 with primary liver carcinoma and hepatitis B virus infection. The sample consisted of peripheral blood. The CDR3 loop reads CASSSRGLQETQYF. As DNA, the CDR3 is TGTGCCAGCAGCAGCCGGGGACTTCAAGAGACCCAGTACTTC.